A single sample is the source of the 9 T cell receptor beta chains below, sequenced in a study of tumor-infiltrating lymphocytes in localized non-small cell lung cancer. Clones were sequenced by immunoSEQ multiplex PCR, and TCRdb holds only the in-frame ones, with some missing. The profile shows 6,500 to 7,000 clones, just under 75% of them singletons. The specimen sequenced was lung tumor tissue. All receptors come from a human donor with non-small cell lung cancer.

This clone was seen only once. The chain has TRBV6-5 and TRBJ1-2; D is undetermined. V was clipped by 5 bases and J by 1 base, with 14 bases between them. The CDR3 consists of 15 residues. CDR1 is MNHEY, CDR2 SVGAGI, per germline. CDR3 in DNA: TGTGCCAGCAGTCCCACACCGACCGTTAACTATGGCTACACCTTC. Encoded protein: CASSPTPTVNYGYTF.

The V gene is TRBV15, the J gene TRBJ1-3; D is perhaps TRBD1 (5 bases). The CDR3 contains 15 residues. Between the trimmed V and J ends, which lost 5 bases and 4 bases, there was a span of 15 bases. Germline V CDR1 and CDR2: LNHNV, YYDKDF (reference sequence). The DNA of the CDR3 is TGTGCCACCAGCCGACTACAGGAATACGGAAACACCATATATTTT. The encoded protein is CATSRLQEYGNTIYF.

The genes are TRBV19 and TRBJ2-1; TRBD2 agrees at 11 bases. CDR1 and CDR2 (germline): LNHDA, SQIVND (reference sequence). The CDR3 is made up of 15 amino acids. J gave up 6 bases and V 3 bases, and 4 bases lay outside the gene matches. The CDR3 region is CASSMNLAGGNEQFF. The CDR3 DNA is TGTGCCAGTAGTATGAATCTAGCGGGGGGCAATGAGCAGTTCTTC.

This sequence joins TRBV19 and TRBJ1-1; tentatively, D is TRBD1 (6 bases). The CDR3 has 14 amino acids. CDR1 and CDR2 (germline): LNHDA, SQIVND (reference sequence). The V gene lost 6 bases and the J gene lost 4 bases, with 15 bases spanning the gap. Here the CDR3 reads CASRVQGLGTEAFF. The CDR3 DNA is TGTGCCAGTAGAGTACAGGGCCTGGGCACTGAAGCTTTCTTT.

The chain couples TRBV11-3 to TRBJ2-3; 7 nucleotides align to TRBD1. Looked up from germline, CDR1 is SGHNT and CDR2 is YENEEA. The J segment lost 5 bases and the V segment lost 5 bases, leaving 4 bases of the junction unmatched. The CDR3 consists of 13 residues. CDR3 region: CASSKDRLDTQYF. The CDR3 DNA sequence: TGTGCCAGCAGCAAGGACAGGTTAGATACGCAGTATTTT.

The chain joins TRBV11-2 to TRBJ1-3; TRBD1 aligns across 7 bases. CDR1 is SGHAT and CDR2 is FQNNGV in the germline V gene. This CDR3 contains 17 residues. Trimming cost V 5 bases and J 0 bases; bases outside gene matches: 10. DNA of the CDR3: TGTGCCAGCAGCGATATCTACAGGGGTAACTCTGGAAACACCATATATTTT. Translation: CASSDIYRGNSGNTIYF.

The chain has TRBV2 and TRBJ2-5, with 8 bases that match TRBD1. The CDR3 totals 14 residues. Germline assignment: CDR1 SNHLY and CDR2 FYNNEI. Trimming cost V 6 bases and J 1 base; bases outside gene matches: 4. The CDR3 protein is CASSTGTGQETQYF. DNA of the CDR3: TGTGCCAGCAGCACCGGGACAGGCCAAGAGACCCAGTACTTC.

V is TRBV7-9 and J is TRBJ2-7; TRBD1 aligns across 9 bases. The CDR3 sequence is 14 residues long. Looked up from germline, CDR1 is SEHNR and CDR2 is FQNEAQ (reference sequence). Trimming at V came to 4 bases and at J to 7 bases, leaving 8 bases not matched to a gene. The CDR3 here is CASSSPGQGKEQYF. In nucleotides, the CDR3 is TGTGCCAGCAGCTCCCCGGGACAGGGCAAAGAGCAGTACTTC.

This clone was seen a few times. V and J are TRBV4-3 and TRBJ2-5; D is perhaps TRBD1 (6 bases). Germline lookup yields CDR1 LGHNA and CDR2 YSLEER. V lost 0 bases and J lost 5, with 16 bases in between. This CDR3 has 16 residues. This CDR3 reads CASSQEMGAPGETQYF. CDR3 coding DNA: TGCGCCAGCAGCCAAGAAATGGGGGCCCCGGGGGAGACCCAGTACTTC.